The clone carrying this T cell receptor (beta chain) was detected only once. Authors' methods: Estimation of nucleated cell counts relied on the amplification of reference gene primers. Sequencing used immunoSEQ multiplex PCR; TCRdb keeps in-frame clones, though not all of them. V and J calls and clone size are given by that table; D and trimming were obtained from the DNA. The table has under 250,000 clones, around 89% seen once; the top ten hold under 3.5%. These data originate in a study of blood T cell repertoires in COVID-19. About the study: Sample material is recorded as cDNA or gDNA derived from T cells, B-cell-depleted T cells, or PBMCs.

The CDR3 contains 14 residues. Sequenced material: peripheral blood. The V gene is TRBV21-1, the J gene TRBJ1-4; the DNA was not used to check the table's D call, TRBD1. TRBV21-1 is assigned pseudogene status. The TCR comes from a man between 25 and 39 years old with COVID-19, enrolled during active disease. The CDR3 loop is CGPGHIATNEKLFF. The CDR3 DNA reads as TGTGGGCCGGGACACATTGCAACTAATGAAAAACTGTTTTTT.